This TCR beta chain is from a study of T cells after yellow fever vaccination. Study context: Those fractions that held only low numbers of cells were prepared using the SMART-Seq v4 Ultra Low Input RNA kit.

One entry per CDR3 protein results from TCRdb running MiXCR on the 5' RACE reads. This sample yields 130,000 or so distinct CDR3 sequences, of which approximately 16% are seen a single time; 35% to 45% belongs to the top ten. Study-wide results and caveats: After the booster, 95% to 98% of CD4 and more than 75% of CD8 primary-response clones were re-detected.

Concerning this clonotype: Its antigen is not identified.

Looked up from germline, CDR1 is MNHNY and CDR2 is SVGAGI (reference sequence). This CDR3 is built from 15 residues. The V end lost 4 bases, the J end lost 9 bases, and 18 bases lay between the germline ends. The sequencing here drew on CD8+ T cells sorted from PBMCs, taken 5 days after the yellow fever booster vaccination. The TCR sequence derives from a man between 18 and 29 years old who received the YFV17D yellow fever vaccine. The V call is TRBV6-6, the J call TRBJ2-2; a weak D match, TRBD1 (5 bases). This CDR3 reads CASSSRARQRRELFF. For the CDR3, the DNA is TGTGCCAGCAGTTCTCGGGCCAGACAGAGAAGGGAGCTGTTTTTT.